The entry below gives a single T cell receptor beta chain sequence along with its context. The antigen is not known. The CDR3 is made up of 14 amino acids. Germline CDR1 MNHEY, CDR2 SMNVEV (reference sequence). Trimming stripped 2 bases from V and 10 bases from J, with 15 bases between. This entry is derived from a study of cytomegalovirus exposure and HLA in healthy donors. PCR employed 60 Vbeta and 13 Jbeta primers. Using immunoSEQ multiplex PCR, the repertoire was profiled, and TCRdb retains in-frame clones only, with some absent. The repertoire holds around 180,000 clones, with 65% to 80% as singletons. Study results and caveats: Immune exposure was documented only through CMV serostatus. The study assumed roughly uniform donor sequencing depth for presence/absence analyses. When analyzed later, a missense DCLRE1C variant was found to be linked to TCR beta V- and J-gene trimming. It was in a later analysis that TCR association rates were seen to vary by HLA locus, highest for DRB1 and lowest for HLA-C.

The sequence came from a woman between 35 and 50 years old in good health and CMV-seronegative. The chain is built from TRBV27 and TRBJ1-5; D might be TRBD1 (5 bases). Source material: PBMCs. As DNA, the CDR3 is TGTGCCAGCAGTTTACGGGGGGACCTCGGCCCCCAGCATTTT. Translation gives CASSLRGDLGPQHF.